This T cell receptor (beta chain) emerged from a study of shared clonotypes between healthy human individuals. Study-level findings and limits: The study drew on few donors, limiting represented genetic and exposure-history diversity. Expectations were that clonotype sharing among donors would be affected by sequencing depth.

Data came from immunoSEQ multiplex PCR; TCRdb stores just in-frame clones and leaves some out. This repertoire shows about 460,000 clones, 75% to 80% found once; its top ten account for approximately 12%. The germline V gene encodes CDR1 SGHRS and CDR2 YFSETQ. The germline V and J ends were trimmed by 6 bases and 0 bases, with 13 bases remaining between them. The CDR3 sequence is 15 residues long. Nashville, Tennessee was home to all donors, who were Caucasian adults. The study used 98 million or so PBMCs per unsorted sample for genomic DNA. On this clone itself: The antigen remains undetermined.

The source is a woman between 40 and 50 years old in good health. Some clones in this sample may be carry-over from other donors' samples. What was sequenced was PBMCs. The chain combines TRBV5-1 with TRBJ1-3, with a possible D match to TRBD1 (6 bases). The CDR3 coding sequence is TGCGCCAGCAAGCTTGGGGACACCTCTGGAAACACCATATATTTT. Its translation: CASKLGDTSGNTIYF.